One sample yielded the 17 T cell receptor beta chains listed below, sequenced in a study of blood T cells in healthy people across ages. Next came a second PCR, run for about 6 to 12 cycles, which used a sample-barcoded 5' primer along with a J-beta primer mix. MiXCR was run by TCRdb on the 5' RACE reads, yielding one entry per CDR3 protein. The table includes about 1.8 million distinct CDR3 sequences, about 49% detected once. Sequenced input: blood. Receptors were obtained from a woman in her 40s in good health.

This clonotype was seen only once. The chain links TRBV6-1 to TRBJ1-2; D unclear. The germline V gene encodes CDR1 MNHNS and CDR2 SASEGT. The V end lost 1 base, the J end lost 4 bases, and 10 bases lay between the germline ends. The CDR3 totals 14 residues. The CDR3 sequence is CASSEGTKLYGYTF. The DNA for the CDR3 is TGTGCCAGCAGTGAAGGGACGAAACTCTATGGCTACACCTTC.

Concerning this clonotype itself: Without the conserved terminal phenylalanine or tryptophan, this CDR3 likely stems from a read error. The CDR3 sequence is CASSLTRGSYEQYL. DNA of the CDR3: TGTGCCAGCAGCCTTACCAGGGGCTCCTACGAGCAGTACCTC. The chain links TRBV12-3 or TRBV12-4 to TRBJ2-4; a weak D match, TRBD1 (6 bases). The assigned J gene may be wrong: the sequence end matches TRBJ2-7 better. The CDR3 consists of 14 residues.

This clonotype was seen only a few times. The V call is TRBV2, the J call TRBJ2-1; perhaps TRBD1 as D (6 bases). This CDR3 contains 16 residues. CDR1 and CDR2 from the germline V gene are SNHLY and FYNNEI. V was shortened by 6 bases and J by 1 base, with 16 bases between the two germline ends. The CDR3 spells CASRKGGTVSYNEQFF. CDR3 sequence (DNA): TGTGCCAGCAGGAAAGGGGGAACGGTGTCCTACAATGAGCAGTTCTTC.

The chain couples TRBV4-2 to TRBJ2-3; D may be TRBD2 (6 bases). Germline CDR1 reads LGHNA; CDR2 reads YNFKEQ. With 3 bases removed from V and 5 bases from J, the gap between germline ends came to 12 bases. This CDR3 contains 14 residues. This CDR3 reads CASSQGIGGDTQYF. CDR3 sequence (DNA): TGTGCCAGCAGCCAGGGGATCGGGGGAGATACGCAGTATTTT.

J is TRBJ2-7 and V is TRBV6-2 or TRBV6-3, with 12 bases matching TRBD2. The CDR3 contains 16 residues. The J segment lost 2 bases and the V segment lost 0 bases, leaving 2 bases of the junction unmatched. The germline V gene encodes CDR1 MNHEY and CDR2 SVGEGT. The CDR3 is CASSYSTSGGPYEQYF. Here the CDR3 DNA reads TGTGCCAGCAGTTACTCGACTAGCGGGGGTCCCTACGAGCAGTACTTC.

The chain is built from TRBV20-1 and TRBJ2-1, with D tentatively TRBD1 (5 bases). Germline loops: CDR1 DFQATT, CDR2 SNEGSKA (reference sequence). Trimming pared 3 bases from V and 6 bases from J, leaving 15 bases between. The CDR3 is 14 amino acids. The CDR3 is CSASRSQGFNEQFF. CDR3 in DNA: TGCAGTGCTAGTCGGAGTCAGGGTTTCAATGAGCAGTTCTTC.

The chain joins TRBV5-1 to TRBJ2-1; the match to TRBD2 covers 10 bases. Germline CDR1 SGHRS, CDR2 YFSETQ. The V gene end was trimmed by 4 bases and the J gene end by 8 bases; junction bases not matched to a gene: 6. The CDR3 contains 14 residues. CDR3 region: CASSERTSGDEQFF. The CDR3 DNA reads TGCGCCAGCAGCGAAAGGACTAGCGGTGATGAGCAGTTCTTC.

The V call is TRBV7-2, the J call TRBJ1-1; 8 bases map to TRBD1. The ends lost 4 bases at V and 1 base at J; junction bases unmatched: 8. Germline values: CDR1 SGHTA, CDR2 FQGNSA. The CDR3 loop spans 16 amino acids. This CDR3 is CASSSQGARSNTEAFF. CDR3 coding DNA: TGTGCCAGCAGCTCCCAGGGGGCTCGATCGAACACTGAAGCTTTCTTT.

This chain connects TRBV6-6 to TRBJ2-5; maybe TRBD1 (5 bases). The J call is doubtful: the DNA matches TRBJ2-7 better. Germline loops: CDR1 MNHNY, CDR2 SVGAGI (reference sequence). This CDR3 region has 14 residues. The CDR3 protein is CASRRADNSYEQYF. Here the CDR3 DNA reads TGTGCCAGCAGACGGGCGGACAACTCCTACGAGCAGTACTTC.

CDR3 nucleotides: TGTGCCAGCGGACCGGTGAACACTGAAGCTTTCTTT. Translating it yields CASGPVNTEAFF. The chain is built from TRBV6-2 or TRBV6-3 and TRBJ1-1; D remains ambiguous. V was clipped by 8 bases and J by 0 bases, with 7 bases between them. The CDR3 extends over 12 amino acids. Germline V CDR1 and CDR2: MNHEY, SVGEGT.

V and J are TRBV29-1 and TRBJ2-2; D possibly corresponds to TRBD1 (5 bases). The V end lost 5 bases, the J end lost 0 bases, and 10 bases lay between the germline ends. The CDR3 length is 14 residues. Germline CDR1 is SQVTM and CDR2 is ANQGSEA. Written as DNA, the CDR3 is TGCAGCGTTTCATCCAGGGCGAACACCGGGGAGCTGTTTTTT. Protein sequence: CSVSSRANTGELFF.

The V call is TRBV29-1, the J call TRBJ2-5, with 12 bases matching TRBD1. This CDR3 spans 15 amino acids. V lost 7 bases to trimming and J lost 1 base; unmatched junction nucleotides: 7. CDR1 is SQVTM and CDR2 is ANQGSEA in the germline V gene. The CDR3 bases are TGCAGCGACCTTGGGACAGGGGGCCGCCAAGAGACCCAGTACTTC. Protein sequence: CSDLGTGGRQETQYF.

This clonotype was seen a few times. CDR3 DNA: TGCAGCGTCCGTCGGGTCGGGGGGTTATACAATGAGCAGTTCTTC. It encodes CSVRRVGGLYNEQFF. The chain has TRBV29-1 and TRBJ2-1; 7 bases line up with TRBD2. CDR1 is SQVTM, CDR2 ANQGSEA, per germline. The CDR3 loop spans 15 amino acids. V was clipped by 6 bases and J by 4 bases; unmatched bases: 12.

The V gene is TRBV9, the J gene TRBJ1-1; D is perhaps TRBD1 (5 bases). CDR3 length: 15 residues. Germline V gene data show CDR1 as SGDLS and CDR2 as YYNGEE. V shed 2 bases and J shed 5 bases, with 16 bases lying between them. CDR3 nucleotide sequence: TGTGCCAGCAGCGTCGACAGCCCTCCCTGGACTGAAGCTTTCTTT. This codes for CASSVDSPPWTEAFF.

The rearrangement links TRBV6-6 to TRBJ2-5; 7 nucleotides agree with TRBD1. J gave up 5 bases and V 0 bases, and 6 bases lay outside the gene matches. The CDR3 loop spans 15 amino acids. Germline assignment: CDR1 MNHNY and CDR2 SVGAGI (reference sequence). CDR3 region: CASSYSKGGKETQYF. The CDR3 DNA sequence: TGTGCCAGCAGTTACTCGAAAGGGGGCAAGGAGACCCAGTACTTC.

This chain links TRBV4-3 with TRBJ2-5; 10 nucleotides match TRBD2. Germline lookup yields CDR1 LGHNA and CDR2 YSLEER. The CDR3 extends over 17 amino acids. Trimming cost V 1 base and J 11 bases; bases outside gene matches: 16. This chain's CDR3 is CASSQGPPSGGYNEQYF. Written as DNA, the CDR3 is TGCGCCAGCAGCCAAGGCCCTCCTAGCGGGGGATACAATGAGCAGTACTTC.

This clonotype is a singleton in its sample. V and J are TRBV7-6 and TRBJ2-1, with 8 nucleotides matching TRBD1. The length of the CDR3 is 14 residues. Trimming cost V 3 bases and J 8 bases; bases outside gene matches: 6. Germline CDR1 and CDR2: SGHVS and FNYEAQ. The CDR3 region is CASSFRGRFDEQFF. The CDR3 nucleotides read TGTGCCAGCAGCTTCAGGGGGCGGTTCGATGAGCAGTTCTTC.